These 17 T cell receptor beta chains were all obtained from the same sample, sequenced in a study of T cell repertoires in cytomegalovirus infection. TCRdb ran MiXCR on the reads and lists one entry per CDR3 protein. The sample has 100,000 to 150,000 distinct CDR3 sequences, 20% to 30% seen once. Their specific antigens are unknown. The source material was PBMCs, sequenced either directly or after in vitro stimulation (not recorded which). These receptors originate from a human donor in good health (CMV status not recorded). Some clones in this sample may be carry-over from other donors' samples.

The V gene is TRBV9, the J gene TRBJ2-7; 8 positions agree with TRBD1. Trimming took 0 bases from V and 3 from J; bases not matched to a gene: 2. CDR1 and CDR2 (germline): SGDLS, YYNGEE. The CDR3 length is 14 residues. The CDR3 is CASSVGGTGYEQYF. CDR3 DNA sequence: TGTGCCAGCAGCGTAGGAGGGACAGGCTACGAGCAGTACTTC. The entire variable domain, with the rest obtained from reference TRBV9 and TRBJ2-7, is as follows: DSGVTQTPKHLITATGQRVTLRCSPRSGDLSVYWYQQSLDQGLQFLIQYYNGEERAKGNILERFSAQQFPDLHSELNLSSLELGDSALYFCASSVGGTGYEQYFGPGTRLTVT.

The chain recombines TRBV14 with TRBJ2-1; TRBD2 might be the D (5 bases). Trimming shortened V by 4 bases and J by 3 bases, and 16 bases separated the two germline ends. The germline V gene has CDR1 SGHDN and CDR2 FVKESK. This CDR3 spans 16 amino acids. The CDR3: CASSRMRGWGYNEQFF. CDR3 DNA sequence: TGTGCCAGCAGCCGGATGCGCGGGTGGGGCTACAATGAGCAGTTCTTC.

The chain is built from TRBV27 and TRBJ2-7; the match to TRBD1 covers 7 bases. V was pared by 6 bases and J by 4 bases, with 6 bases of the junction left unmatched. This CDR3 has 13 amino acids. CDR1 is MNHEY, CDR2 SMNVEV, per germline (reference sequence). CDR3 coding DNA: TGTGCCAGCAGAGAACAGGGGAAATACGAGCAGTACTTC. Its translation: CASREQGKYEQYF.

In its sample, this clonotype was seen many times. This chain joins TRBV28 and TRBJ1-1; D is uncertain. The V end was cut by 3 bases, the J end by 0 bases, with 14 bases between. Germline loops: CDR1 MDHEN, CDR2 SYDVKM. There are 16 residues in the CDR3. CDR3 sequence: CASSFWRTPMNTEAFF. DNA for the CDR3: TGTGCCAGCAGTTTCTGGCGTACGCCCATGAACACTGAAGCTTTCTTT.

Only a few counts were recorded for this clonotype. J is TRBJ1-1 and V is TRBV14, with unresolved D. The CDR3 sequence is 16 residues long. Trimming cost V 1 base and J 1 base, with 13 bases left between them. Germline loops: CDR1 SGHDN, CDR2 FVKESK. In nucleotides, the CDR3 is TGTGCCAGCAGCCAAGGAGGAGCAGGCTCGAACACTGAAGCTTTCTTT. This encodes CASSQGGAGSNTEAFF.

This clonotype was observed a handful of times. The rearrangement joins TRBV6-6 to TRBJ1-5; TRBD1 matches at 10 bases. The CDR3 spans 14 residues. Germline trimming cut 7 bases from V and 7 bases from J; bases unmatched to any gene: 7. Germline values: CDR1 MNHNY, CDR2 SVGAGI (reference sequence). For the CDR3, the DNA is TGTGCCAGCACCGGACAGGGGGTTTGGCAGCCCCAGCATTTT. It yields the protein CASTGQGVWQPQHF.

V usage is TRBV6-2 or TRBV6-3 and J usage is TRBJ2-7, with TRBD2 matching over 8 bases. The CDR3 runs to 15 residues. The germline CDR1 and CDR2 sequences are MNHEY and SVGEGT. V shed 2 bases, J shed 3 bases, and the junction held 6 bases outside the gene matches. The CDR3 region is CASSYGREGLYEQYF. Written as DNA, the CDR3 is TGTGCCAGCAGTTACGGTCGGGAGGGCCTCTACGAGCAGTACTTC.

The V call is TRBV6-2 or TRBV6-3, the J call TRBJ2-7, with D unclear. V lost 6 bases and J lost 6, with 21 bases in between. The CDR3 is 15 residues long. Per the germline V gene, CDR1 is MNHEY and CDR2 is SVGEGT. CDR3 in amino acids: CASRIVGKGKGEQYF. The CDR3 coding sequence is TGTGCCAGCAGAATCGTAGGGAAGGGAAAGGGCGAGCAGTACTTC.

J is TRBJ2-5 and V is TRBV30; no clear D. The germline V gene has CDR1 GTSNPN and CDR2 SVGIG (reference sequence). V dropped 1 base and J dropped 5 bases, with 14 bases sitting between them. This CDR3 has 14 amino acids. CDR3 in DNA: TGTGCCTGGAGTGGAGACGTTCGCGAGGAGACCCAGTACTTC. Residues: CAWSGDVREETQYF.

This clonotype was seen more than once but under ten times. This sequence joins TRBV19 and TRBJ2-1; TRBD2 matches 8 bases. Germline V CDR1 and CDR2: LNHDA, SQIVND (reference sequence). The CDR3 totals 19 residues. V shed 2 bases, J shed 3 bases, and the junction held 15 bases outside the gene matches. CDR3 bases: TGTGCCAGTAGTATACCGCCGGGGGAGAGCGGGAGTCTCTACAATGAGCAGTTCTTC. It specifies CASSIPPGESGSLYNEQFF.

The rearrangement uses TRBV5-5 and TRBJ1-5, with D unresolved. V lost 4 bases and J 4 bases, leaving 15 bases between the germline ends. The CDR3 runs to 15 residues. The germline CDR1 and CDR2 sequences are SGHKS and YYEKEE (reference sequence). This chain's CDR3 is CASSPSPGRNQPQHF. As DNA, the CDR3 is TGTGCCAGCAGCCCTAGTCCCGGCAGAAATCAGCCCCAGCATTTT. Full variable domain (rest looked up from reference TRBV5-5 and TRBJ1-5): DAGVTQSPTHLIKTRGQQVTLRCSPISGHKSVSWYQQVLGQGPQFIFQYYEKEERGRGNFPDRFSARQFPNYSSELNVNALLLGDSALYLCASSPSPGRNQPQHFGDGTRLSIL.

This clonotype was recorded a few times. The genes are TRBV12-3 or TRBV12-4 and TRBJ1-2; D unclear. CDR3 length equals 15 residues. Between the trimmed V and J ends, which lost 6 bases and 0 bases, there was a span of 14 bases. The CDR3 region is CASSPRTATNYGYTF. The DNA for the CDR3 is TGTGCCAGCAGCCCCCGGACCGCAACTAACTATGGCTACACCTTC.

A word on this clonotype: With a much larger clone just one base away, this may be a read error. Since the CDR3 does not end with the conserved phenylalanine or tryptophan, this likely comes from a read error. This chain joins TRBV7-2 and TRBJ1-2; D is unclear. V lost 5 bases and J 4 bases, leaving 8 bases between the germline ends. CDR3 length: 12 amino acids. From germline, CDR1 is SGHTA and CDR2 FQGNSA. CDR3 bases: TGTGCCAGCAGCCCGGGCATCTATGGCTACACCTAC. Protein sequence: CASSPGIYGYTY.

This clonotype was seen a few times. The rearrangement uses TRBV27 and TRBJ1-1; D is unresolved. CDR1 MNHEY and CDR2 SMNVEV come from the germline V gene (reference sequence). The length of the CDR3 is 15 residues. Trimming shortened V by 2 bases and J by 1 base, and 11 bases separated the two germline ends. CDR3 sequence (DNA): TGTGCCAGCAGTTTACTGGCAGTGCCGAACACTGAAGCTTTCTTT. Its translation is CASSLLAVPNTEAFF.

The chain joins TRBV12-3 or TRBV12-4 to TRBJ1-1; no reliable D call. The CDR3 has 12 amino acids. The V gene lost 6 bases and the J gene lost 5 bases, with 10 bases spanning the gap. The chain's CDR3 is CASRSRGTEAFF. The CDR3 DNA sequence: TGTGCCAGCAGGTCCCGAGGAACTGAAGCTTTCTTT.

This chain joins TRBV14 and TRBJ2-3; D is undetermined. The CDR3 length is 16 residues. V dropped 3 bases and J dropped 2 bases, with 15 bases sitting between them. Germline CDR1 SGHDN, CDR2 FVKESK. CDR3 amino acids: CASSHPGRSNTDTQYF. The DNA for the CDR3 is TGTGCCAGCAGCCATCCAGGCCGCTCTAACACAGATACGCAGTATTTT. Using reference TRBV14 and TRBJ2-3 for the parts outside the CDR3, the full variable domain is EAGVTQFPSHSVIEKGQTVTLRCDPISGHDNLYWYRRVMGKEIKFLLHFVKESKQDESGMPNNRFLAERTGGTYSTLKVQPAELEDSGVYFCASSHPGRSNTDTQYFGPGTRLTVL.

The gene calls are TRBV5-4 and TRBJ2-3, with D possibly TRBD2 on 5 matching bases. Trimming stripped 4 bases from V and 0 bases from J, with 6 bases between. CDR1 is SGHNT and CDR2 is YYREEE in the germline V gene (reference sequence). The CDR3 consists of 13 residues. The CDR3 DNA sequence: TGTGCCAGCAGCAGGGAGAGCACAGATACGCAGTATTTT. Its translation: CASSRESTDTQYF.